These 18 T cell receptor beta chains were sequenced from one sample in a study of cytomegalovirus exposure and HLA in healthy donors. Some clones are missing from TCRdb's copy, which holds only in-frame ones; the method was immunoSEQ multiplex PCR. The sample has 160,000 or so clones, 70% to 90% seen once. Sequenced sample: PBMCs. These receptors all stem from a man aged 30 to 45 in good health and CMV-seropositive.

This clone has a handful of counts. The rearrangement links TRBV18 to TRBJ1-6; 9 nucleotides align to TRBD1. J was trimmed by 2 bases and V by 11 bases; bases with no gene match: 1. CDR3 length: 13 residues. Germline CDR1 reads KGHSH; CDR2 reads LQKENI. As DNA, the CDR3 is TGTGCCGGGACAGGGACCTATAATTCACCCCTCCACTTT. It encodes CAGTGTYNSPLHF. The full variable domain, in which reference TRBV18 and TRBJ1-6 provide the parts outside the CDR3, is NAGVMQNPRHLVRRRGQEARLRCSPMKGHSHVYWYRQLPEEGLKFMVYLQKENIIDESGMPKERFSAEFPKEGPSILRIQQVVRGDSAAYFCAGTGTYNSPLHFGNGTRLTVT.

The chain has TRBV27 and TRBJ2-7, with TRBD1 identical over 10 bases. The CDR3 length is 16 residues. The V gene's germline CDR1 is MNHEY and CDR2 SMNVEV (reference sequence). V was pared by 0 bases and J by 3 bases, with 5 bases of the junction left unmatched. The chain's CDR3 is CASSLSPGTGDYEQYF. CDR3 coding DNA: TGTGCCAGCAGTTTATCCCCGGGGACAGGGGACTACGAGCAGTACTTC.

The V and J genes are TRBV7-6 and TRBJ2-2; a possible D gene is TRBD1 (5 bases). The V and J ends lost 5 bases and 0 bases respectively, with 13 bases between them. From germline, CDR1 is SGHVS and CDR2 FNYEAQ. The CDR3 sequence is 16 residues long. This CDR3 is CASSPEWGSNTGELFF. CDR3 coding DNA: TGTGCCAGCAGCCCCGAGTGGGGCTCGAACACCGGGGAGCTGTTTTTT.

This clone was picked up a small number of times. This sequence joins TRBV10-3 and TRBJ2-7, with 8 bases identical to TRBD1. With 4 bases clipped from V and 2 bases from J, the junction kept 7 bases outside the gene matches. The V gene's germline CDR1 is ENHRY and CDR2 SYGVKD. The CDR3 sequence is 15 residues long. This CDR3 reads CAISGRDRPPYEQYF. The CDR3 DNA is TGTGCCATCAGTGGGAGGGACAGGCCCCCCTACGAGCAGTACTTC.

This clone was seen a handful of times. The genes are TRBV7-2 and TRBJ2-1; possible D gene TRBD1, 5 bases. Germline CDR1 is SGHTA and CDR2 is FQGNSA. The V and J ends lost 2 bases and 6 bases respectively, with 14 bases between them. CDR3 length equals 15 residues. CDR3 DNA: TGTGCCAGCAGCTTACGGCCGACAGCCGGCAATGAGCAGTTCTTC. This encodes CASSLRPTAGNEQFF.

CDR3 sequence: CASSLNWGPGEKLFF. In DNA form, the CDR3 reads TGTGCCAGCAGCTTGAACTGGGGGCCTGGTGAAAAACTGTTTTTT. The chain has TRBV5-6 and TRBJ1-4; D might be TRBD1 (6 bases). Germline assignment: CDR1 SGHDT and CDR2 YYEEEE. With 1 base removed from V and 7 bases from J, the gap between germline ends came to 14 bases. The CDR3 extends over 15 amino acids.

This clone appeared a single time. The chain employs TRBV18 and TRBJ2-5; TRBD1 is a possible D gene (6 bases). This CDR3 has 14 amino acids. The germline V gene has CDR1 KGHSH and CDR2 LQKENI. Between the trimmed V and J ends, which lost 6 bases and 1 base, there was a span of 12 bases. CDR3 region: CASSLGTPQETQYF. DNA of the CDR3: TGTGCCAGCTCTTTAGGGACACCCCAAGAGACCCAGTACTTC.

The chain combines TRBV7-6 with TRBJ1-3, with 8 bases identical to TRBD1. V lost 2 bases to trimming and J lost 0 bases; unmatched junction nucleotides: 9. Germline assignment: CDR1 SGHVS and CDR2 FNYEAQ. The CDR3 spans 18 residues. The CDR3 sequence: CASSLSGTGAFSGNTIYF. For the CDR3, the DNA is TGTGCCAGCAGCTTATCCGGGACAGGAGCTTTCTCTGGAAACACCATATATTTT.

This clone was found a few times. This chain joins TRBV9 and TRBJ2-5, with D hard to call. Germline-derived CDR1 and CDR2 are SGDLS and YYNGEE. Deletions cut 1 base from V and 4 bases from J, with 8 bases between. There are 13 residues in the CDR3. Here the CDR3 DNA reads TGTGCCAGCAGCGTAACTCCGCCAGAGACCCAGTACTTC. Protein product: CASSVTPPETQYF.

Here the CDR3 DNA reads TGTGCCAGCTCACCGGCGGGGCTCGGCCAGCCCCAGCATTTT. Amino acid sequence: CASSPAGLGQPQHF. J is TRBJ1-5 and V is TRBV18; possible D gene TRBD1, 5 bases. V was trimmed by 3 bases and J by 7 bases, leaving 13 bases between them. The CDR3 runs 14 residues. Germline CDR1 is KGHSH and CDR2 is LQKENI.

The rearrangement joins TRBV21-1 to TRBJ2-7; whether TRBD1, the table's D call, matches the DNA was not checked. TRBV21-1 is reported as a pseudogene. The CDR3 consists of 15 residues. In DNA form, the CDR3 reads TGTGCCAGCAGCAAAGCGGGGACAACCCCCTACGAGCAGTACTTC. It specifies CASSKAGTTPYEQYF.

The CDR3 sequence: CASSLAGALSGELFF. CDR3 DNA sequence: TGTGCCAGCAGCCTAGCGGGGGCCCTCAGCGGGGAGCTGTTTTTT. This sequence joins TRBV2 and TRBJ2-2; the match to TRBD2 covers 10 bases. The CDR3 is made up of 15 amino acids. CDR1 is SNHLY and CDR2 is FYNNEI in the germline V gene. Losses at the gene ends were 6 bases for V and 7 bases for J; bases not matched to a gene: 8. Full variable domain (remainder filled in from reference TRBV2 and TRBJ2-2): EPEVTQTPSHQVTQMGQEVILRCVPISNHLYFYWYRQILGQKVEFLVSFYNNEISEKSEIFDDQFSVERPDGSNFTLKIRSTKLEDSAMYFCASSLAGALSGELFFGEGSRLTVL.

V and J are TRBV7-3 and TRBJ1-1; D possibly corresponds to TRBD1 (5 bases). CDR1 is SGHTA, CDR2 FQGTGA, per germline. CDR3 length: 15 amino acids. Trimming took off 2 bases at V and 5 bases at J, with 15 bases between the two ends. CDR3 nucleotides: TGTGCCAGCAGCTTATCCCTCGGGGGGGAAACTGAAGCTTTCTTT. Its translation is CASSLSLGGETEAFF.

The V call is TRBV10-3, the J call TRBJ2-7; possibly TRBD2 for D (6 bases). The CDR3 sequence is 14 residues long. In germline, CDR1 is ENHRY, CDR2 SYGVKD. Trimming took off 6 bases at V and 3 bases at J, with 15 bases between the two ends. This CDR3 is CAIRVELADYEQYF. The CDR3 nucleotides read TGTGCCATCAGGGTGGAACTAGCAGACTACGAGCAGTACTTC.

This rearrangement joins TRBV27 to TRBJ2-7, with D perhaps matching TRBD1 (7 bases). Trimming cost V 8 bases and J 2 bases, with 16 bases left between them. There are 14 residues in the CDR3. Per the germline V gene, CDR1 is MNHEY and CDR2 is SMNVEV (reference sequence). CDR3 DNA: TGTGCCAGCCGCAGGGGGGTGGGGGCCTACGAGCAGTACTTC. Its protein is CASRRGVGAYEQYF.

This clone was detected a few times. This rearrangement joins TRBV6-6 to TRBJ1-6; TRBD1 aligns across 7 bases. V dropped 5 bases and J dropped 6; count of bases not matched to a gene: 4. Germline-derived CDR1 and CDR2 are MNHNY and SVGAGI (reference sequence). CDR3 size: 14 residues. In nucleotides, the CDR3 is TGTGCCAGCAGTATACAGGGGTTTAATTCACCCCTCCACTTT. Translation gives CASSIQGFNSPLHF.

The V call is TRBV6-1, the J call TRBJ2-2; tentative D call: TRBD1 (6 bases). The CDR3 is 16 residues long. Germline CDR1 reads MNHNS; CDR2 reads SASEGT. V was shortened by 4 bases and J by 5 bases, with 17 bases between the two germline ends. The CDR3, as DNA: TGTGCCAGCAGTGGAACGGCCACCAGGGGTACCGGGGAGCTGTTTTTT. Translated, it gives CASSGTATRGTGELFF.

The rearrangement links TRBV5-3 to TRBJ2-4; no definite D call. TRBV5-3 is reported as an ORF; its role is uncertain. This CDR3 region has 11 residues. Trimming removed 7 bases at V and 15 bases at J, with 17 bases between. Written as DNA, the CDR3 is TGTGCCAGACCCAGCTTGGGCCCGGCGTACTTC. Amino acid sequence: CARPSLGPAYF.